This TCR beta chain was identified in a study of blood T cell repertoires in COVID-19. Across the study: Sample material is recorded as cDNA or gDNA derived from T cells, B-cell-depleted T cells, or PBMCs.

TCRdb's copy holds only in-frame clones and misses some; the assay was immunoSEQ multiplex PCR. Of about 410,000 clones in the sample, 70% to 90% are singletons; the top ten hold roughly 1.6%. J was trimmed by 6 bases and V by 4 bases; bases with no gene match: 4. The CDR3 extends over 14 amino acids. From germline, CDR1 is SGHTA and CDR2 FQGNSA. The TCR comes from a woman aged 35 to 49 with COVID-19, enrolled during active disease. The chain uses TRBV7-2 and TRBJ2-3, with 10 nucleotides matching TRBD2. Input material: peripheral blood. This CDR3 is CASSSLAGPDTQYF. CDR3 nucleotides: TGTGCCAGCAGCTCACTAGCGGGGCCCGATACGCAGTATTTT.